Each of the 21 T cell receptor beta chains below was sequenced from the same sample in a study of patients and donors after allogeneic stem cell transplantation. TCRdb itself ran the RT-PCR reads through MiXCR, one entry per CDR3 protein. The top ten clones hold approximately 60% of a sample with about 90,000 distinct CDR3 sequences, roughly 52% of them seen once. The specimen sequenced was blood, either unsorted or a sorted T cell fraction (not recorded which). These receptors came from a human donor who was either an allogeneic HSCT recipient or a stem cell or donor lymphocyte infusion donor (not recorded which). It is not recorded whose cells these are; they may come from a transplant donor.

The V and J genes are TRBV5-6 and TRBJ1-2; maybe TRBD1 (6 bases). V gave up 1 base and J gave up 6 bases, with 19 bases separating them. The germline V gene has CDR1 SGHDT and CDR2 YYEEEE. CDR3 size: 16 residues. The CDR3 region has the DNA TGTGCCAGCAGCTTGCTGGAATCGGCAGGGGTAAATGGCTACACCTTC. Translated, it gives CASSLLESAGVNGYTF.

In its sample, this clonotype was seen a few times. The V and J genes are TRBV7-8 and TRBJ1-1; TRBD1 matches at 7 bases. This CDR3 comprises 15 residues. Germline CDR1 reads SGHVS; CDR2 reads FQNEAQ. V trimming: 4 bases; J trimming: 6 bases; junction bases outside the gene matches: 11. The CDR3 DNA follows: TGTGCCAGCAGCTCTCCGGCAGGGGGATTGTCTGAAGCTTTCTTT. This encodes CASSSPAGGLSEAFF.

V and J are TRBV28 and TRBJ1-3, with no clear D. The CDR3 length is 13 residues. Trimming shortened V by 8 bases and J by 0 bases, and 8 bases separated the two germline ends. The germline gives CDR1 MDHEN, CDR2 SYDVKM. CDR3 nucleotide sequence: TGTGCCAGCTTCGTAAACTCTGGAAACACCATATATTTT. Its translation is CASFVNSGNTIYF.

The chain employs TRBV12-3 or TRBV12-4 and TRBJ1-1; D gene uncertain. The CDR3 covers 13 residues. The V end was cut by 1 base, the J end by 6 bases, with 9 bases between. CDR3 amino acids: CASSLGPAAEAFF. CDR3 DNA: TGTGCCAGCAGTTTAGGCCCGGCCGCTGAAGCTTTCTTT.

This sequence joins TRBV28 and TRBJ1-1; 7 bases match TRBD1. Germline CDR1 reads MDHEN; CDR2 reads SYDVKM. The CDR3 is 14 amino acids. The V and J ends lost 9 bases and 1 base, in that order; junction bases with no gene match: 8. CDR3 sequence reads: CASNTGVPNTEAFF. The CDR3 DNA reads TGTGCCAGTAACACAGGGGTCCCGAACACTGAAGCTTTCTTT. Based on the CDR3 plus reference TRBV28 and TRBJ1-1, the full variable domain is DVKVTQSSRYLVKRTGEKVFLECVQDMDHENMFWYRQDPGLGLRLIYFSYDVKMKEKGDIPEGYSVSREKKERFSLILESASTNQTSMYLCASNTGVPNTEAFFGQGTRLTVV.

The chain employs TRBV4-3 and TRBJ2-3; 10 bases agree with TRBD2. Germline-derived CDR1 and CDR2 are LGHNA and YSLEER. With 0 bases clipped from V and 3 bases from J, the junction kept 3 bases outside the gene matches. The CDR3 is made up of 16 amino acids. CDR3 amino acids: CASSQDSGRGTDTQYF. CDR3 sequence (DNA): TGCGCCAGCAGCCAAGACAGCGGGAGGGGGACAGATACGCAGTATTTT.

This chain links TRBV9 with TRBJ1-2; D remains unclear. The CDR3 contains 15 residues. The V and J ends lost 4 bases and 1 base respectively, with 14 bases between them. Germline CDR1 SGDLS, CDR2 YYNGEE. CDR3 coding DNA: TGTGCCAGCAGCCCTACGGATGCCCTTAACTATGGCTACACCTTC. Its protein is CASSPTDALNYGYTF.

This chain connects TRBV20-1 to TRBJ1-3; maybe TRBD1 (5 bases). Deletions cut 3 bases from V and 4 bases from J, with 7 bases between. CDR1 and CDR2 from the germline V gene are DFQATT and SNEGSKA (reference sequence). The CDR3 is 12 amino acids. The CDR3 region is CSARGLGNTIYF. The CDR3, as DNA: TGCAGTGCTAGGGGGCTGGGAAACACCATATATTTT.

The chain recombines TRBV7-2 with TRBJ1-2, with D perhaps TRBD1 (6 bases). Trimming removed 5 bases from V and 5 bases from J, with 12 bases in between. CDR1 SGHTA and CDR2 FQGNSA come from the germline V gene. This CDR3 contains 13 residues. The CDR3 DNA reads TGTGCCAGCAGCCCGGACAGTCGTTATGGCTACACCTTC. Protein product: CASSPDSRYGYTF.

This clonotype appeared a few times. The genes are TRBV21-1 and TRBJ1-5. TRBV21-1 is given as a pseudogene. The CDR3 has 14 amino acids. The CDR3 nucleotides read TGTGCCAGCAGCTTCACACGAGTCAATCAGCCCCAGCATTTT. Its translation is CASSFTRVNQPQHF.

The chain joins TRBV5-1 to TRBJ1-5; unclear D gene. Germline CDR1 reads SGHRS; CDR2 reads YFSETQ. V shed 0 bases and J shed 6 bases, with 10 bases lying between them. The CDR3 runs to 14 residues. Here the CDR3 DNA reads TGCGCCAGCAGCTTGGGGGAGGGAAGTCAGCCCCAGCATTTT. Its protein product is CASSLGEGSQPQHF.

The chain has TRBV15 and TRBJ1-3; D is possibly TRBD1 (5 bases). With 9 bases removed from V and 2 bases from J, the gap between germline ends came to 17 bases. The germline V gene has CDR1 LNHNV and CDR2 YYDKDF (reference sequence). CDR3 length equals 15 residues. The CDR3 nucleotides read TGTGCCACGCGACGGGGAGACAGCACTGGAAACACCATATATTTT. Protein sequence: CATRRGDSTGNTIYF.

This rearrangement joins TRBV5-1 to TRBJ1-4; D perhaps matches TRBD1 (5 bases). CDR1 is SGHRS, CDR2 YFSETQ, per germline. The germline V and J ends were trimmed by 2 bases and 4 bases, with 9 bases remaining between them. The CDR3 runs to 14 residues. The CDR3 DNA reads TGCGCCAGCAGCTTAGACAGTGGTAATGAAAAACTGTTTTTT. It codes for CASSLDSGNEKLFF.

This clonotype was observed a few times. The V call is TRBV6-2 or TRBV6-3, the J call TRBJ1-5, with D perhaps TRBD1 (6 bases). This CDR3 spans 18 amino acids. Trimming left V 0 bases short and J 2 bases short, with 17 bases between. CDR1 is MNHEY and CDR2 is SVGEGT in the germline V gene. DNA for the CDR3: TGTGCCAGCAGTTACTCGAAAAGTCGGGGGCGCGGCAATCAGCCCCAGCATTTT. Translation gives CASSYSKSRGRGNQPQHF.

This clonotype was found a few times. The chain uses TRBV6-1 and TRBJ1-1; a weak D match, TRBD1 (5 bases). V was cut by 6 bases and J by 6 bases, with 17 bases left in between. The CDR3 runs to 14 residues. CDR1 is MNHNS and CDR2 is SASEGT in the germline V gene. The CDR3 DNA reads as TGTGCCAGCAGCCCAGCGGGTAGGGGCGCTGAAGCTTTCTTT. Translating it yields CASSPAGRGAEAFF.

This chain uses TRBV6-6 with TRBJ1-6; perhaps TRBD1 as D (5 bases). Germline V gives CDR1 MNHNY, CDR2 SVGAGI (reference sequence). V lost 10 bases and J lost 6, with 16 bases in between. This CDR3 is built from 14 residues. The DNA of the CDR3 is TGTGCCACCTTCGACGGGGGAGGTAATTCACCCCTCCACTTT. This sequence encodes CATFDGGGNSPLHF.

The gene calls are TRBV5-1 and TRBJ2-1; TRBD1 agrees at 11 bases. The V segment lost 0 bases and the J segment 8 bases; nucleotides outside the gene matches: 4. Germline V gene sequence: CDR1 SGHRS, CDR2 YFSETQ. This CDR3 is built from 15 residues. The CDR3 loop is CASSLGGTGGDEQFF. The CDR3 DNA reads as TGCGCCAGCAGCTTGGGAGGGACAGGGGGTGATGAGCAGTTCTTC.

The chain joins TRBV27 to TRBJ1-2; the D is unclear. Germline lookup yields CDR1 MNHEY and CDR2 SMNVEV (reference sequence). V gave up 5 bases and J gave up 4 bases, with 11 bases separating them. This CDR3 comprises 13 residues. As DNA, the CDR3 is TGTGCCAGCAGTCTCCCGGGAGGCTATGGCTACACCTTC. Translation gives CASSLPGGYGYTF.

The rearrangement links TRBV4-3 to TRBJ1-3; D is undetermined. Per germline, CDR1 LGHNA and CDR2 YSLEER. Trimming removed 0 bases at V and 4 bases at J, with 13 bases between. The CDR3 is 16 residues long. The CDR3 sequence: CASSQDRGAYGNTIYF. DNA of the CDR3: TGCGCCAGCAGCCAAGATCGTGGCGCTTACGGAAACACCATATATTTT.

The chain uses TRBV6-5 and TRBJ1-1; D not certain. Germline CDR1 reads MNHEY; CDR2 reads SVGAGI. The CDR3 consists of 16 residues. Trimming cost V 5 bases and J 1 base, with 17 bases left between them. In nucleotides, the CDR3 is TGTGCCAGCAGTAGTACTACCGGAGTACCGAACACTGAAGCTTTCTTT. The encoded protein is CASSSTTGVPNTEAFF.

The chain links TRBV12-3 or TRBV12-4 to TRBJ1-2; 8 bases fit TRBD1. Trimming took 5 bases from V and 4 from J; bases not matched to a gene: 6. The CDR3 has 14 residues. The CDR3 loop reads CASSSQGAGYGYTF. The CDR3 DNA reads TGTGCCAGCAGTAGTCAGGGGGCCGGCTATGGCTACACCTTC.